This T cell receptor (beta chain) derives from a study of T cell repertoires in cytomegalovirus infection. Study-level background: Alongside well-studied HLA-B-restricted CMV epitopes, recently identified HLA-C-restricted CMV epitopes were also used. CMV infection and matching HLA type were both indicated by public TCR beta signatures.

Losses at the gene ends were 1 base for V and 0 bases for J; bases not matched to a gene: 2. CDR1 is ENHRY, CDR2 SYGVKD, per germline. The CDR3 has 16 residues. TCRdb recomputed calls from the reads with MiXCR, one row per CDR3 protein. The table lists 700,000 to 850,000 distinct CDR3 sequences, 30% to 35% of them singletons. This clonotype was counted only a few times. The antigen is undetermined. This chain joins TRBV10-3 and TRBJ2-3; the match to TRBD2 covers 9 bases. This receptor was identified in a human donor in good health (CMV status not recorded). Some clones in this sample may be carry-over from other donors' samples. Sequencing used cultured CD8+ T cells from PBMCs, obtained from culture after CMV antigen stimulation. The CDR3 DNA sequence: TGTGCCATCAGTGAGTGGCTAGCGGGGAGCACAGATACGCAGTATTTT. It codes for CAISEWLAGSTDTQYF.